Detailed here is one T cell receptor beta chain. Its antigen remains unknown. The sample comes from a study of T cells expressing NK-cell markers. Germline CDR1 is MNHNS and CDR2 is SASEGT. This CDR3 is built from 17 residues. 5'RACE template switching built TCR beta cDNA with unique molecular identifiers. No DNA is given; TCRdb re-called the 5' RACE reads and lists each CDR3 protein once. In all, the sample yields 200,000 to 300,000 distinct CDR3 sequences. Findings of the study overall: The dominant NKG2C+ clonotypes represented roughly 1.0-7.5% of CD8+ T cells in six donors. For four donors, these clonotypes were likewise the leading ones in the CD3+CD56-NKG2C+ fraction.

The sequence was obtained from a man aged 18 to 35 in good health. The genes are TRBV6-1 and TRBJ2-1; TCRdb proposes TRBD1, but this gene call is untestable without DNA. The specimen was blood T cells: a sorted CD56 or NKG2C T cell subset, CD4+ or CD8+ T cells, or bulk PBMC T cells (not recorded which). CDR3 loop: CASSPGTTWESYNEQFF.